The present TCR beta chain was sequenced within a study of identical twins. TCRdb fed the 5' RACE reads into MiXCR, producing one record per CDR3 protein. The sample includes under 500,000 distinct CDR3 sequences, roughly an eighth of them seen just once. Findings and limits, study-wide: Out-of-frame alpha sequences that twins shared showed excess low generation probability.

This clonotype was counted a few times. Its antigen is not identified. V lost 3 bases and J lost 3; bases outside the gene matches: 1. The CDR3 runs to 14 residues. CDR1 and CDR2 from the germline V gene are SGHVS and FQNEAQ. These records were also assigned to another study, of yellow fever vaccine responses in identical twins.

Sequenced: CD4+ T cells sorted from blood. The source of this sequence is a woman between 18 and 29 years old in good health. This rearrangement joins TRBV7-8 to TRBJ2-2; 7 nucleotides line up with TRBD1. Here the CDR3 DNA reads TGTGCCAGCAGCTTTGGACAGGACACCGGGGAGCTGTTTTTT. Translating it yields CASSFGQDTGELFF.